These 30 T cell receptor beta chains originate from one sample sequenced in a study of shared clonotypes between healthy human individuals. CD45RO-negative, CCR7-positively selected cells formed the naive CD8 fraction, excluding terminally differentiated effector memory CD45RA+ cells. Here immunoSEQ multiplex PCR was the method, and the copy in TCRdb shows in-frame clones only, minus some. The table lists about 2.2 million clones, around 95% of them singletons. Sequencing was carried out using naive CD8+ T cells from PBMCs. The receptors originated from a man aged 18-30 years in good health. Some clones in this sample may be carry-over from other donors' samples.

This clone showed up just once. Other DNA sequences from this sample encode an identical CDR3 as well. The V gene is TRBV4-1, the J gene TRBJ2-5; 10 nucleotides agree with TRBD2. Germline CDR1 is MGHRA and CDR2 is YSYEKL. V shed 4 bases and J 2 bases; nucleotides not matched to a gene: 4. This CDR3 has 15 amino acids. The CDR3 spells CASSPLAGAQETQYF. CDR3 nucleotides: TGCGCCAGCAGCCCCCTAGCGGGAGCTCAAGAGACCCAGTACTTC.

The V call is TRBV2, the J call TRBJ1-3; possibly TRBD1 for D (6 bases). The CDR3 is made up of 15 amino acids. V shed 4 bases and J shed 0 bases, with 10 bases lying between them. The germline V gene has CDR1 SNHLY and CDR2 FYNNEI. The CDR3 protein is CASSADRFSGNTIYF. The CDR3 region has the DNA TGTGCCAGCAGTGCCGACAGGTTCTCTGGAAACACCATATATTTT.

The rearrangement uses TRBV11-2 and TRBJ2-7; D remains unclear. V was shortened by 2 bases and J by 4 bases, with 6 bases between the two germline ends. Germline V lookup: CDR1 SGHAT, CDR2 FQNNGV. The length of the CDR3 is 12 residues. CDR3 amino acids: CASSLNGYEQYF. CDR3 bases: TGTGCCAGCAGCTTAAATGGATACGAGCAGTACTTC.

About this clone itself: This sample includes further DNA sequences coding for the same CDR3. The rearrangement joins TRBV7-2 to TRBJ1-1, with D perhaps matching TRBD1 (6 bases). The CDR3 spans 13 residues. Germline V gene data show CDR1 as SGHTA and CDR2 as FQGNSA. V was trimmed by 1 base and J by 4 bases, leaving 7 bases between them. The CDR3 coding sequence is TGTGCCAGCAGCTTAGGGGGGGCCACTGAAGCTTTCTTT. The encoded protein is CASSLGGATEAFF.

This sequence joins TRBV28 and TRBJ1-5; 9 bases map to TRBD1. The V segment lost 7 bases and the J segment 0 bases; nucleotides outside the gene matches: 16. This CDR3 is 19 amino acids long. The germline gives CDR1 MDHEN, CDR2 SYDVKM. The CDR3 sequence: CASNLPLDRGSDSNQPQHF. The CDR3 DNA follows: TGTGCCAGCAACCTCCCATTGGACAGGGGATCGGATAGCAATCAGCCCCAGCATTTT.

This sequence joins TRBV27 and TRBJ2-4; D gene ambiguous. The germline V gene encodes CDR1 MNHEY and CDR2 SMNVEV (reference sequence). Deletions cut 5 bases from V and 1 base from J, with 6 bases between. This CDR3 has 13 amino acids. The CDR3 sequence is CASSQIAKNIQYF. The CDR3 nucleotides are TGTGCCAGCAGTCAGATCGCCAAAAACATTCAGTACTTC.

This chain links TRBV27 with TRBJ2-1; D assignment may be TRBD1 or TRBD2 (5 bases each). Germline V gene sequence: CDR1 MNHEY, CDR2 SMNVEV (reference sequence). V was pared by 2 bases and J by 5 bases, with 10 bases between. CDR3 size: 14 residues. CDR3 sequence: CASSLRGAHNEQFF. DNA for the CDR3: TGTGCCAGCAGTTTACGAGGGGCCCACAATGAGCAGTTCTTC.

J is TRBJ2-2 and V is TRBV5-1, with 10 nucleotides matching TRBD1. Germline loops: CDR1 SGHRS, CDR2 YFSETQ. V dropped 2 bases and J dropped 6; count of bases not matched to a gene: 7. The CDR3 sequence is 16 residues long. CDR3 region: CASSFQGTGASGELFF. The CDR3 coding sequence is TGCGCCAGCAGCTTCCAGGGGACAGGGGCTTCCGGGGAGCTGTTTTTT.

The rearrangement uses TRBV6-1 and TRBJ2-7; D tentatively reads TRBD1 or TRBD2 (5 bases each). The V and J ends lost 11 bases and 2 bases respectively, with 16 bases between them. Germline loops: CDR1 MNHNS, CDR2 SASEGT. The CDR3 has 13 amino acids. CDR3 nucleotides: TGTGCCTTGTCACCGGGACGGCCCTACGAGCAGTACTTC. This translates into CALSPGRPYEQYF.

In DNA form, the CDR3 reads TGTGCCAGCAGTTACTCCCGGCCCTTCCCCGGGGAGCTGTTTTTT. This sequence encodes CASSYSRPFPGELFF. The V call is TRBV6-5, the J call TRBJ2-2; D is unclear. The V gene's germline CDR1 is MNHEY and CDR2 SVGAGI. V was cut by 0 bases and J by 6 bases, with 11 bases left in between. The CDR3 extends over 15 amino acids.

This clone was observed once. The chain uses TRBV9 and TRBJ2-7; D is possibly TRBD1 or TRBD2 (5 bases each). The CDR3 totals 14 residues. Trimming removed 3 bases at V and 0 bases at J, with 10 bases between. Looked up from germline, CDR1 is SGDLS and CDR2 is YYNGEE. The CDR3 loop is CASSEGTVSYEQYF. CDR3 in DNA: TGTGCCAGCAGCGAAGGGACGGTCTCCTACGAGCAGTACTTC.

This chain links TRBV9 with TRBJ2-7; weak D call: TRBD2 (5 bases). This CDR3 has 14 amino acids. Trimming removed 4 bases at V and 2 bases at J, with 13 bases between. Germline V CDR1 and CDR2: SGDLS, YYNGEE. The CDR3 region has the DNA TGTGCCAGCAGCCCACGAGGGATCGCCTACGAGCAGTACTTC. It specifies CASSPRGIAYEQYF.

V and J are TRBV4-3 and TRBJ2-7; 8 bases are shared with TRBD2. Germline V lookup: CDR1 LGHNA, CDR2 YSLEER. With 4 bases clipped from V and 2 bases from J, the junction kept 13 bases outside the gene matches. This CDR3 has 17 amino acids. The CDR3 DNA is TGCGCCAGCAGCCCCAGGAGAAGCGGGAGTGGGCCCTACGAGCAGTACTTC. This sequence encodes CASSPRRSGSGPYEQYF.

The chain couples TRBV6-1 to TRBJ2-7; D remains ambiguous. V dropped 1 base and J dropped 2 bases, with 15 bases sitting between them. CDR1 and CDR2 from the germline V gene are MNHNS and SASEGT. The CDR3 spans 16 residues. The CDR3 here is CASSEVGFRPPYEQYF. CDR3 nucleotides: TGTGCCAGCAGTGAAGTGGGGTTTCGCCCTCCCTACGAGCAGTACTTC.

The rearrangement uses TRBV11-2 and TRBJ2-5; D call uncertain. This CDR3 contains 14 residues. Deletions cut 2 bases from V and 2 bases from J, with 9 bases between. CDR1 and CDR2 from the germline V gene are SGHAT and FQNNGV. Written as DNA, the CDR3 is TGTGCCAGCAGCTTATTAGTGGGGCAAGAGACCCAGTACTTC. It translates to CASSLLVGQETQYF. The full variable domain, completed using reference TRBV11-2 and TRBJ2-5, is EAGVAQSPRYKIIEKRQSVAFWCNPISGHATLYWYQQILGQGPKLLIQFQNNGVVDDSQLPKDRFSAERLKGVDSTLKIQPAKLEDSAVYLCASSLLVGQETQYFGPGTRLLVL.

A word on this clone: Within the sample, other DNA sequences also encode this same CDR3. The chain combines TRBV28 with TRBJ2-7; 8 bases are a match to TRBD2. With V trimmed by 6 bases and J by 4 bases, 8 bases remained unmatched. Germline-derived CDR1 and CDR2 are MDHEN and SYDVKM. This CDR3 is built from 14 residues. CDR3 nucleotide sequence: TGTGCCAGCAGGCCCCGGGGGGGAAGTTACGAGCAGTACTTC. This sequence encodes CASRPRGGSYEQYF.

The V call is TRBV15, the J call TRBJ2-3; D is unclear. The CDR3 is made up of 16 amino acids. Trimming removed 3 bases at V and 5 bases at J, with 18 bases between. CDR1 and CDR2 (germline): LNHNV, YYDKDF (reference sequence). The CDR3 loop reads CATSSSHPSKGDTQYF. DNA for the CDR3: TGTGCCACCAGCAGTAGTCACCCCTCCAAAGGAGATACGCAGTATTTT.

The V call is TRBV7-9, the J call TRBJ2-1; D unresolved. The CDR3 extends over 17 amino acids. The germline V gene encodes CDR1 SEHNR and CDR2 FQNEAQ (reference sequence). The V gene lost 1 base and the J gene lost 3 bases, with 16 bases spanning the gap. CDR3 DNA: TGTGCCAGCAGCTTAGGATCAGCGCTCCCTTACTACAATGAGCAGTTCTTC. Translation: CASSLGSALPYYNEQFF.

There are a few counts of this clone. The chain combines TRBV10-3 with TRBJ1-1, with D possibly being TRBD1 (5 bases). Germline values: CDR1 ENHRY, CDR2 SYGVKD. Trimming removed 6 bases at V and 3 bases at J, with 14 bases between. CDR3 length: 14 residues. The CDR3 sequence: CAISEISQDTEAFF. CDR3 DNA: TGTGCCATCAGCGAAATTTCACAGGACACTGAAGCTTTCTTT.

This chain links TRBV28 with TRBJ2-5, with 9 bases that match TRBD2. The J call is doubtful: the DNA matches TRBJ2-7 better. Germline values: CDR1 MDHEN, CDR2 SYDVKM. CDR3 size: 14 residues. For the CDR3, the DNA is TGTGCCAGCAGTTTTACAGCGGGAGGCTACGAGCAGTACTTC. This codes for CASSFTAGGYEQYF.

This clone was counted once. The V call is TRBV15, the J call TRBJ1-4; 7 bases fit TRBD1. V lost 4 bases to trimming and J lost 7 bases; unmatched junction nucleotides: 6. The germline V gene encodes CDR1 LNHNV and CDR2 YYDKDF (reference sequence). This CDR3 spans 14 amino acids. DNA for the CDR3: TGTGCCACCAGCACAGACAGGGTTCGTGAAAAACTGTTTTTT. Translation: CATSTDRVREKLFF.

The CDR3 nucleotides are TGTGCCAGCAGTGCAGGGGGAGGCTCCTACGAGCAGTACTTC. It translates to CASSAGGGSYEQYF. V and J are TRBV2 and TRBJ2-7; D is perhaps TRBD1 (7 bases). V was shortened by 4 bases and J by 0 bases, with 10 bases between the two germline ends. The germline CDR1 and CDR2 sequences are SNHLY and FYNNEI. The CDR3 spans 14 residues.

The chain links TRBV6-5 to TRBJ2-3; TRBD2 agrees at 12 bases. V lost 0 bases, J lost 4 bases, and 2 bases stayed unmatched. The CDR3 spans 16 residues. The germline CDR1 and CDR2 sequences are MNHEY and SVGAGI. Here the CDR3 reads CASSYSGLAGSDTQYF. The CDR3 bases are TGTGCCAGCAGTTACTCAGGACTAGCGGGGTCAGATACGCAGTATTTT.

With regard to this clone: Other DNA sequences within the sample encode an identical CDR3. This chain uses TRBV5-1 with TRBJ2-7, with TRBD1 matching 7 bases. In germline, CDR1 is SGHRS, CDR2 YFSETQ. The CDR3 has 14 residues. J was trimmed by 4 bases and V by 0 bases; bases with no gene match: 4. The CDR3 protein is CASSLGQGVYEQYF. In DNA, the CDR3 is TGCGCCAGCAGCTTGGGCCAGGGGGTATACGAGCAGTACTTC.

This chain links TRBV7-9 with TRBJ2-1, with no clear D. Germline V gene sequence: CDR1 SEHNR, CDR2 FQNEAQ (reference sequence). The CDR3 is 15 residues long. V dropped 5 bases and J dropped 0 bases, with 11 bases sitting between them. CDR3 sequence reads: CASSNGVPSYNEQFF. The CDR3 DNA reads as TGTGCCAGCAGCAATGGAGTCCCCTCCTACAATGAGCAGTTCTTC.

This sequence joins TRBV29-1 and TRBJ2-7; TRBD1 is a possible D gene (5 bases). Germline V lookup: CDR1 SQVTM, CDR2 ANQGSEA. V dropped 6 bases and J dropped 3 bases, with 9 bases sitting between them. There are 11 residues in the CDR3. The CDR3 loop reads CSVGAHYEQYF. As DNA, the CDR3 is TGCAGCGTAGGGGCCCACTACGAGCAGTACTTC.

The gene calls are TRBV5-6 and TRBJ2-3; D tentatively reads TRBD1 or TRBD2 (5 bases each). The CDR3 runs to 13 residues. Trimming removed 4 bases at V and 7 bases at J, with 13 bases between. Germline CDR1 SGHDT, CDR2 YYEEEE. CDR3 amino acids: CASSARRDHTQYF. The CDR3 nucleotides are TGTGCCAGCAGCGCGCGCAGGGACCATACGCAGTATTTT. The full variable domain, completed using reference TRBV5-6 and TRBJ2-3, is DAGVTQSPTHLIKTRGQQVTLRCSPKSGHDTVSWYQQALGQGPQFIFQYYEEEERQRGNFPDRFSGHQFPNYSSELNVNALLLGDSALYLCASSARRDHTQYFGPGTRLTVL.

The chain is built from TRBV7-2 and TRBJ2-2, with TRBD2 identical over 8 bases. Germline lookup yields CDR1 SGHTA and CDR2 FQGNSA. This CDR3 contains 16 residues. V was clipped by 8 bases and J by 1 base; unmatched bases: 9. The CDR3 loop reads CASLPAGVLNTGELFF. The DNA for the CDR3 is TGTGCCAGCTTGCCAGCGGGAGTTTTGAACACCGGGGAGCTGTTTTTT.

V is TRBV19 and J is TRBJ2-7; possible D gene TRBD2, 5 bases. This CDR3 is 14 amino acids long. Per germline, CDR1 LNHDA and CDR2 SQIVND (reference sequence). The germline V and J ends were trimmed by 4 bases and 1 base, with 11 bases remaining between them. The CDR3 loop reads CASSTLPGSYEQYF. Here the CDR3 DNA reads TGTGCCAGTAGTACCCTCCCGGGGTCCTACGAGCAGTACTTC. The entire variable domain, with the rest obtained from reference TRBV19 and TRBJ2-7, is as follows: DGGITQSPKYLFRKEGQNVTLSCEQNLNHDAMYWYRQDPGQGLRLIYYSQIVNDFQKGDIAEGYSVSREKKESFPLTVTSAQKNPTAFYLCASSTLPGSYEQYFGPGTRLTVT.

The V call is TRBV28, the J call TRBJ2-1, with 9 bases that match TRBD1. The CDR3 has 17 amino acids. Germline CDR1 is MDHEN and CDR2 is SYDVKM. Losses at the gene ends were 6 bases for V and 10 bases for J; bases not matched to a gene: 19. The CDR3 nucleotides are TGTGCCAGCAGGGGGGGACAGGGCCTAAGGAGCGACGGGGAGCAGTTCTTC. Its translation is CASRGGQGLRSDGEQFF.